The sequence of this TCR beta chain was determined in a study of control samples from healthy donors and cancer patients. V lost 8 bases to trimming and J lost 5 bases, with 16 bases between them. The CDR3 spans 14 residues. Germline lookup yields CDR1 MDHEN and CDR2 SYDVKM. TCRdb's copy holds only in-frame clones and misses some; the assay was immunoSEQ multiplex PCR. The profile shows 260,000 or so clones, roughly 82% of them singletons. The sequencing input was PBMCs. The receptor was isolated from a woman aged 55-75 years with lung cancer. The V gene is TRBV28, the J gene TRBJ1-5; D is unclear. CDR3 in DNA: TGTGCCAGCGCATTCGGGATCCCTTATCAGCCCCAGCATTTT. It is translated as CASAFGIPYQPQHF.